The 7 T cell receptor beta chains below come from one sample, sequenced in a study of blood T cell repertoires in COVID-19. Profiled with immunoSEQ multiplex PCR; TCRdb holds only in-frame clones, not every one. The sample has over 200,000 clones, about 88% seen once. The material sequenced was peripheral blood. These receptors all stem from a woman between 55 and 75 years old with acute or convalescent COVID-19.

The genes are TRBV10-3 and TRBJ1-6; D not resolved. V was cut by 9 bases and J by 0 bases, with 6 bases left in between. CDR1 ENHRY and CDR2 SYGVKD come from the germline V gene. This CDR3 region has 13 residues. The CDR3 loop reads CAIKSSYNSPLHF. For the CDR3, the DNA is TGTGCCATTAAGAGCTCCTATAATTCACCCCTCCACTTT.

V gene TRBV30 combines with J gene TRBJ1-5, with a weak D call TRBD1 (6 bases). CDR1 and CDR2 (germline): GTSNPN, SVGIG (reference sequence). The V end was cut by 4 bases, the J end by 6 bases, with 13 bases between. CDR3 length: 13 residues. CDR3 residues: CAWNSGVGQPQHF. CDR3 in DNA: TGTGCCTGGAATTCAGGGGTTGGTCAGCCCCAGCATTTT. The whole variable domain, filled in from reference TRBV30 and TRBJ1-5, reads SQTIHQWPATLVQPVGSPLSLECTVEGTSNPNLYWYRQAAGRGLQLLFYSVGIGQISSEVPQNLSASRPQDRQFILSSKKLLLSDSGFYLCAWNSGVGQPQHFGDGTRLSIL.

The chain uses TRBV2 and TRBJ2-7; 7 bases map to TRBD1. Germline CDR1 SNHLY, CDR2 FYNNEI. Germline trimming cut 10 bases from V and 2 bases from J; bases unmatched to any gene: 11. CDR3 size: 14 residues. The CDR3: CATGTGTAPYEQYF. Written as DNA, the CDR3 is TGTGCCACGGGGACCGGGACAGCCCCCTACGAGCAGTACTTC.

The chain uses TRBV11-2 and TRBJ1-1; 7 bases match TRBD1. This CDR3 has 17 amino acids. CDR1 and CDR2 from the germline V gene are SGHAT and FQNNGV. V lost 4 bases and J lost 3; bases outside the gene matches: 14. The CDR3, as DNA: TGTGCCAGCAGCTCCCTTCAGGGGGGAAGATGGGACACTGAAGCTTTCTTT. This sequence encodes CASSSLQGGRWDTEAFF.

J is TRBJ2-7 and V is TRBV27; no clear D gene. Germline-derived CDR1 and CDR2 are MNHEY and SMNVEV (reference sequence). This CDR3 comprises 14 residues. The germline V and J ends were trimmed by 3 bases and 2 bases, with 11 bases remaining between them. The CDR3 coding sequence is TGTGCCAGCAGTTTGTGGCAAGATCCCTACGAGCAGTACTTC. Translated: CASSLWQDPYEQYF.

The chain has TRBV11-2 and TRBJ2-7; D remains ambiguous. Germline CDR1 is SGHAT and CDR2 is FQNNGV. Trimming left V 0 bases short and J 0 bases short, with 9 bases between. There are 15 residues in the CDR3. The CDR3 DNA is TGTGCCAGCAGCTTAGAACGCGGCAGCTCCTACGAGCAGTACTTC. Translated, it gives CASSLERGSSYEQYF.

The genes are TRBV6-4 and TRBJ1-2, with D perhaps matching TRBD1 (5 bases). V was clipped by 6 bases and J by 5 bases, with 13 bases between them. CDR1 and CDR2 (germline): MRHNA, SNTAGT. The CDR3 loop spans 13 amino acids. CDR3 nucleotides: TGTGCCAGCAGAAGCTCAGGGACTTATGGCTACACCTTC. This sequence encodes CASRSSGTYGYTF.